This T cell receptor (beta chain) was captured in a study of OX40 agonist ivuxolimab in advanced cancers. Study background: Patients in dose escalation had liver, melanoma, kidney or head and neck cancers. Averaging roughly 60 years in age, with a range of about 23 to 80, the cohort was about 83% male. Regarding the study as a whole: Certain nonresponders likewise exhibited a low normalized T-cell clonal expansion. People who partly responded at 0.1-3.0 mg/kg had some of the least clonal expansion seen.

Only in-frame clones appear in the TCRdb table, and some are missing; sequencing was by immunoSEQ multiplex PCR. The profile covers approximately 61,000 clones, with 70% to 90% appearing a single time and 0.3% to 0.45% taken by the ten largest. On this clone itself: As yet, its antigen is unknown.

Losses at the gene ends were 5 bases for V and 10 bases for J; bases not matched to a gene: 9. The CDR3 is made up of 14 amino acids. CDR1 and CDR2 from the germline V gene are MNHNS and SASEGT. The sequenced sample was CD4+ or CD8+ T cells sorted from blood, obtained in a trial of the OX40 agonist ivuxolimab. This clonotype was sampled from an adult with an advanced solid tumor such as melanoma, head and neck, liver or kidney cancer. The chain recombines TRBV6-1 with TRBJ1-4, with 8 bases aligning to TRBD1. CDR3 protein: CASSPGQAPRKLFF. Written as DNA, the CDR3 is TGTGCCAGCAGTCCGGGACAGGCCCCGAGAAAACTGTTTTTT.